A single sample gave rise to the 24 T cell receptor beta chains below, sequenced in a study of shared clonotypes between healthy human individuals. This table comes from immunoSEQ multiplex PCR, and its TCRdb copy is limited to in-frame clones, with some not included. The sample includes about 990,000 clones, approximately 80% of them seen just once. Sequencing was carried out using memory CD4+ T cells from PBMCs. Specified subset: CD45RA-negative fraction. All receptors derive from a man between 18 and 35 years old in good health. Some clones in this sample may be carry-over from other donors' samples.

V is TRBV11-2 and J is TRBJ2-5, with TRBD2 matching over 9 bases. The J segment lost 1 base and the V segment lost 8 bases, leaving 14 bases of the junction unmatched. Germline-derived CDR1 and CDR2 are SGHAT and FQNNGV. The CDR3 has 17 amino acids. The CDR3 here is CASSLRVSSGIQETQYF. Written as DNA, the CDR3 is TGTGCCAGCTCCTTAAGGGTGTCTAGCGGGATCCAAGAGACCCAGTACTTC.

In its sample, this clone was seen a few times. Other DNA variants within this sample encode the same CDR3. The chain is built from TRBV25-1 and TRBJ2-7; no firm D call. The ends were cut back, 2 bases at V and 3 bases at J, with 8 bases in the middle. Looked up from germline, CDR1 is MGHDK and CDR2 is SYGVNS. This CDR3 has 13 amino acids. CDR3 DNA: TGTGCCAGCAGTGAACCCCCCCTCTACGAGCAGTACTTC. This codes for CASSEPPLYEQYF.

The chain has TRBV27 and TRBJ2-7; TRBD1 agrees at 9 bases. Trimming took 4 bases from V and 3 from J; bases not matched to a gene: 10. The germline V gene encodes CDR1 MNHEY and CDR2 SMNVEV (reference sequence). The CDR3 is 16 amino acids. CDR3 protein: CASSSTGQGRNYEQYF. The CDR3 DNA is TGTGCCAGCAGTTCCACCGGACAGGGGAGGAACTACGAGCAGTACTTC.

The table lists this clone with many counts. This rearrangement joins TRBV2 to TRBJ2-7, with 8 positions matching TRBD2. The V segment lost 5 bases and the J segment 9 bases; nucleotides outside the gene matches: 9. Germline CDR1 is SNHLY and CDR2 is FYNNEI. There are 13 residues in the CDR3. The chain's CDR3 is CASSPFPAGAQYF. The CDR3 bases are TGTGCCAGCAGTCCTTTCCCAGCGGGAGCGCAGTACTTC.

The rearrangement uses TRBV7-9 and TRBJ2-1; the D is unclear. Trimming removed 3 bases from V and 9 bases from J, with 15 bases in between. CDR1 is SEHNR and CDR2 is FQNEAQ in the germline V gene (reference sequence). There are 14 residues in the CDR3. The CDR3 reads CASSFIGRMGEQFF. CDR3 in DNA: TGTGCCAGCAGCTTTATCGGTAGGATGGGTGAGCAGTTCTTC.

The gene calls are TRBV7-2 and TRBJ2-3; 9 nucleotides match TRBD2. Per germline, CDR1 SGHTA and CDR2 FQGNSA. This CDR3 has 12 residues. With V trimmed by 3 bases and J by 14 bases, 6 bases remained unmatched. The DNA of the CDR3 is TGTGCCAGCAGCTTTAGCGGGAGAAAGGGGTATTTT. Its protein is CASSFSGRKGYF.

The rearrangement links TRBV5-1 to TRBJ1-1; D gene uncertain. This CDR3 has 15 amino acids. V was cut by 0 bases and J by 4 bases, with 13 bases left in between. Germline V gene sequence: CDR1 SGHRS, CDR2 YFSETQ. The DNA for the CDR3 is TGCGCCAGCAGCTTGGCCACGGTCCGGGGCACTGAAGCTTTCTTT. Its protein is CASSLATVRGTEAFF. Using reference TRBV5-1 and TRBJ1-1 for the parts outside the CDR3, the full variable domain is KAGVTQTPRYLIKTRGQQVTLSCSPISGHRSVSWYQQTPGQGLQFLFEYFSETQRNKGNFPGRFSGRQFSNSRSEMNVSTLELGDSALYLCASSLATVRGTEAFFGQGTRLTVV.

CDR3 amino acids: CASSPSRMWSTEAFF. The CDR3 DNA sequence: TGTGCCAGCAGCCCCTCCCGGATGTGGAGCACTGAAGCTTTCTTT. The J gene is TRBJ1-1, the V gene TRBV5-6; D not resolved. Germline lookup yields CDR1 SGHDT and CDR2 YYEEEE. This CDR3 comprises 15 residues. Trimming cost V 4 bases and J 4 bases, with 17 bases left between them.

This clone was counted only a few times. J is TRBJ1-5 and V is TRBV6-6, with 10 bases matching TRBD1. This CDR3 region has 14 residues. After removal of 7 bases from V and 7 bases from J, the junction contained 7 bases not matched to a gene. Germline V gene lookup returns CDR1 MNHNY and CDR2 SVGAGI (reference sequence). The CDR3: CASTDRGPGQPQHF. Written as DNA, the CDR3 is TGTGCCAGCACTGACAGGGGGCCGGGGCAGCCCCAGCATTTT.

The rearrangement links TRBV5-1 to TRBJ2-2, with D unclear. V was pared by 1 base and J by 6 bases, with 13 bases between. Per germline, CDR1 SGHRS and CDR2 YFSETQ. This CDR3 is built from 15 residues. CDR3 amino acids: CASSLQGLSAGELFF. The CDR3 DNA is TGCGCCAGCAGCTTGCAAGGGCTTAGTGCCGGGGAGCTGTTTTTT.

J is TRBJ1-1 and V is TRBV6-5, with D possibly matching TRBD1 (5 bases). Trimming took off 6 bases at V and 1 base at J, with 15 bases between the two ends. This CDR3 region has 15 residues. Germline CDR1 MNHEY, CDR2 SVGAGI. CDR3 DNA: TGTGCCAGCAGCAACCAGGGTATAAAGAACACTGAAGCTTTCTTT. Its translation is CASSNQGIKNTEAFF.

This clone was seen a handful of times. The V gene is TRBV6-1, the J gene TRBJ2-7; the match to TRBD1 covers 8 bases. V lost 6 bases, J lost 6 bases, and 10 bases stayed unmatched. The CDR3 is made up of 14 amino acids. Germline CDR1 MNHNS, CDR2 SASEGT. The CDR3 sequence: CASRGQEILREQYF. In DNA form, the CDR3 reads TGTGCCAGCAGGGGACAGGAGATACTACGCGAGCAGTACTTC.

The chain has TRBV27 and TRBJ2-3; D possibly matches TRBD1 or TRBD2 (5 bases each). The CDR3 sequence is 12 residues long. Deletions cut 10 bases from V and 4 bases from J, with 12 bases between. Germline values: CDR1 MNHEY, CDR2 SMNVEV (reference sequence). CDR3 protein: CATHGAADTQYF. The CDR3 coding sequence is TGTGCCACCCACGGGGCCGCAGATACGCAGTATTTT.

The chain links TRBV27 to TRBJ2-5, with D hard to call. This CDR3 is built from 12 residues. CDR1 MNHEY and CDR2 SMNVEV come from the germline V gene (reference sequence). Deletions cut 4 bases from V and 5 bases from J, with 8 bases between. The CDR3 spells CASSSASETQYF. CDR3 sequence (DNA): TGTGCCAGCAGTTCCGCTTCTGAGACCCAGTACTTC.

This chain links TRBV19 with TRBJ2-2; possible D gene TRBD2, 6 bases. V lost 1 base and J 5 bases, leaving 14 bases between the germline ends. CDR1 is LNHDA, CDR2 SQIVND, per germline (reference sequence). The CDR3 totals 16 residues. This chain's CDR3 is CASSIAGRRGTGELFF. The CDR3 nucleotides read TGTGCCAGTAGTATAGCAGGAAGGAGGGGTACCGGGGAGCTGTTTTTT. Supplemented by reference TRBV19 and TRBJ2-2, the full variable domain reads DGGITQSPKYLFRKEGQNVTLSCEQNLNHDAMYWYRQDPGQGLRLIYYSQIVNDFQKGDIAEGYSVSREKKESFPLTVTSAQKNPTAFYLCASSIAGRRGTGELFFGEGSRLTVL.

Only a few counts were recorded for this clone. The rearrangement uses TRBV25-1 and TRBJ2-1; 8 bases align to TRBD1. The germline V gene has CDR1 MGHDK and CDR2 SYGVNS. V dropped 10 bases and J dropped 9; count of bases not matched to a gene: 8. CDR3 length: 12 amino acids. In DNA form, the CDR3 reads TGTGCCACCTACGCAGGGGGCGGTGAGCAGTTCTTC. Its translation: CATYAGGGEQFF.

V and J are TRBV2 and TRBJ2-1, with 9 bases fitting TRBD2. Germline lookup yields CDR1 SNHLY and CDR2 FYNNEI. The V and J ends lost 1 base and 12 bases, in that order; junction bases with no gene match: 7. This CDR3 has 14 residues. This CDR3 is CASSEGPPTSGQFF. CDR3 sequence (DNA): TGTGCCAGCAGTGAAGGCCCGCCGACTAGCGGGCAGTTCTTC.

As concerns this clone: This may arise from a read error, as a much more abundant clone is one base away. Here the CDR3 reads CASSLAGTDTQYF. CDR3 sequence (DNA): TGTGCCAGCAGCTTAGCAGGCACAGATACGCAGTATTTT. This rearrangement joins TRBV13 to TRBJ2-3; the D is unclear. The CDR3 loop spans 13 amino acids. V dropped 1 base and J dropped 1 base, with 3 bases sitting between them. Germline CDR1 reads PRHDT; CDR2 reads FYEKMQ (reference sequence). The full variable domain, rest sourced from reference TRBV13 and TRBJ2-3, is AAGVIQSPRHLIKEKRETATLKCYPIPRHDTVYWYQQGPGQDPQFLISFYEKMQSDKGSIPDRFSAQQFSDYHSELNMSSLELGDSALYFCASSLAGTDTQYFGPGTRLTVL.

This chain links TRBV29-1 with TRBJ2-3; D gene unclear. The CDR3 spans 12 residues. Germline V gene sequence: CDR1 SQVTM, CDR2 ANQGSEA. Trimming cost V 6 bases and J 2 bases, with 9 bases left between them. In nucleotides, the CDR3 is TGCAGCGTGGGGAAGTTCACAGATACGCAGTATTTT. Protein product: CSVGKFTDTQYF.

This clone was observed once. This chain connects TRBV2 to TRBJ2-7; TRBD2 matches at 7 bases. Per germline, CDR1 SNHLY and CDR2 FYNNEI. This CDR3 is 13 amino acids long. The J segment lost 2 bases and the V segment lost 7 bases, leaving 5 bases of the junction unmatched. The CDR3 protein is CASKRDSAYEQYF. The CDR3 region has the DNA TGTGCCAGCAAGCGGGACTCAGCCTACGAGCAGTACTTC.

The count of this clone is one. The J gene is TRBJ2-2, the V gene TRBV16; perhaps TRBD1 as D (6 bases). V was cut by 4 bases and J by 3 bases, with 9 bases left in between. The CDR3 consists of 14 residues. Germline V gives CDR1 KGHSY, CDR2 FQNENV. The CDR3: CASSLYRDTGELFF. The CDR3 DNA reads TGTGCCAGCAGCCTCTACAGGGACACCGGGGAGCTGTTTTTT.

V gene TRBV5-1 combines with J gene TRBJ2-7; D is perhaps TRBD2 (6 bases). Germline CDR1 and CDR2: SGHRS and YFSETQ. The length of the CDR3 is 16 residues. Trimming left V 0 bases short and J 3 bases short, with 16 bases between. CDR3 DNA sequence: TGCGCCAGCAGCTTGGCCCGACCGGGACTTAACTACGAGCAGTACTTC. Its translation: CASSLARPGLNYEQYF.

The chain uses TRBV11-2 and TRBJ1-2; 11 positions agree with TRBD1. Germline assignment: CDR1 SGHAT and CDR2 FQNNGV. The CDR3 contains 17 residues. The V and J ends lost 1 base and 4 bases, in that order; junction bases with no gene match: 8. CDR3 protein: CASSLGRTGGLVYGYTF. Written as DNA, the CDR3 is TGTGCCAGCAGCTTAGGCAGGACAGGGGGCCTCGTCTATGGCTACACCTTC. The full variable domain, rest sourced from reference TRBV11-2 and TRBJ1-2, is EAGVAQSPRYKIIEKRQSVAFWCNPISGHATLYWYQQILGQGPKLLIQFQNNGVVDDSQLPKDRFSAERLKGVDSTLKIQPAKLEDSAVYLCASSLGRTGGLVYGYTFGSGTRLTVV.

As concerns this clone: A much larger clone is a single base away; this may be a read error. This chain connects TRBV7-2 to TRBJ2-5; a weak D match, TRBD2 (5 bases). Germline V gives CDR1 SGHTA, CDR2 FQGNSA. This CDR3 has 11 amino acids. Trimming stripped 5 bases from V and 5 bases from J, with 6 bases between. The CDR3 coding sequence is TGTGCCAGCAGCAGAGGGGAGACCCAGTACTTC. This sequence encodes CASSRGETQYF.